The 25 T cell receptor beta chains below come from one sample, sequenced in a study of blood T cell repertoires in COVID-19. Measured with immunoSEQ multiplex PCR; TCRdb has only the in-frame clones, and not every one. The data hold a few hundred thousand clones, with roughly 89% observed a single time. Sample: peripheral blood. Receptor source: a woman between 35 and 50 years old who had recovered from COVID-19.

The rearrangement joins TRBV5-4 to TRBJ2-3; D might be TRBD1 (6 bases). The germline gives CDR1 SGHNT, CDR2 YYREEE (reference sequence). The V and J ends lost 6 bases and 3 bases respectively, with 14 bases between them. This CDR3 spans 14 amino acids. CDR3 sequence (DNA): TGTGCCAGCACCCCCGGGCAGGGGACAGATACGCAGTATTTT. It translates to CASTPGQGTDTQYF.

The rearrangement uses TRBV10-3 and TRBJ1-1; tentative D call: TRBD1 (5 bases). Trimming cost V 4 bases and J 0 bases, with 12 bases left between them. Germline CDR1 ENHRY, CDR2 SYGVKD. The CDR3 has 15 residues. The CDR3 DNA reads TGTGCCATCAGTGGGACAATAGACATGAACACTGAAGCTTTCTTT. Translation gives CAISGTIDMNTEAFF.

The rearrangement joins TRBV18 to TRBJ1-1; 7 positions agree with TRBD1. CDR3 size: 14 residues. V trimming: 2 bases; J trimming: 5 bases; junction bases outside the gene matches: 5. Germline V gene lookup returns CDR1 KGHSH and CDR2 LQKENI. CDR3 amino acids: CASSPRGGGTEAFF. DNA for the CDR3: TGTGCCAGCTCACCAAGAGGGGGCGGGACTGAAGCTTTCTTT.

This clone was observed a handful of times. The CDR3 nucleotides are TGCGCCAGCAGCCCAGCGGGGGGGGGCCGGATGGGATCACCCCTCCACTTT. Translating gives CASSPAGGGRMGSPLHF. The rearrangement links TRBV5-1 to TRBJ1-6; weak D call: TRBD1 (6 bases). V was shortened by 4 bases and J by 10 bases, with 24 bases between the two germline ends. CDR3 length: 17 residues. Germline assignment: CDR1 SGHRS and CDR2 YFSETQ.

V usage is TRBV4-1 and J usage is TRBJ2-7; 11 bases are shared with TRBD2. Germline-derived CDR1 and CDR2 are MGHRA and YSYEKL. Losses at the gene ends were 3 bases for V and 2 bases for J; bases not matched to a gene: 3. The CDR3 runs to 15 residues. The CDR3 DNA reads as TGCGCCAGCAGCCACTCACTAGCGGGGGCCTACGAGCAGTACTTC. This codes for CASSHSLAGAYEQYF.

This clone was recorded only once. The V gene is TRBV20-1, the J gene TRBJ1-1; TRBD1 aligns across 8 bases. This CDR3 has 15 amino acids. Germline V CDR1 and CDR2: DFQATT, SNEGSKA (reference sequence). Losses at the gene ends were 3 bases for V and 1 base for J; bases not matched to a gene: 7. CDR3 sequence: CSASPGQGANTEAFF. DNA for the CDR3: TGCAGTGCTAGTCCCGGACAGGGCGCGAACACTGAAGCTTTCTTT.

The genes are TRBV6-5 and TRBJ1-5; possibly TRBD1 for D (6 bases). Germline V gene data show CDR1 as MNHEY and CDR2 as SVGAGI. Trimming left V 7 bases short and J 2 bases short, with 15 bases between. The CDR3 loop spans 15 amino acids. This CDR3 reads CASTKQGGGNQPQHF. CDR3 DNA: TGTGCCAGCACCAAACAGGGCGGTGGCAATCAGCCCCAGCATTTT.

J is TRBJ1-1 and V is TRBV7-9, with D uncertain. This CDR3 has 14 amino acids. Trimming pared 4 bases from V and 3 bases from J, leaving 12 bases between. The germline V gene encodes CDR1 SEHNR and CDR2 FQNEAQ (reference sequence). The CDR3 region is CASSSWRVYTEAFF. CDR3 DNA: TGTGCCAGCAGCTCCTGGAGGGTTTACACTGAAGCTTTCTTT.

The chain combines TRBV6-5 with TRBJ1-2; D not resolved. The CDR3 length is 15 residues. CDR1 and CDR2 from the germline V gene are MNHEY and SVGAGI. Between the trimmed V and J ends, which lost 0 bases and 7 bases, there was a span of 15 bases. CDR3 nucleotide sequence: TGTGCCAGCAGTTACTCTAGCGGCGGCCCGAGTGGCTACACCTTC. Translating gives CASSYSSGGPSGYTF.

The chain joins TRBV7-9 to TRBJ1-1; weak D call: TRBD1 (6 bases). CDR3 length: 17 residues. Trimming took off 7 bases at V and 6 bases at J, with 27 bases between the two ends. CDR1 and CDR2 (germline): SEHNR, FQNEAQ (reference sequence). CDR3 protein: CASTNIRDIYQVAEAFF. CDR3 nucleotides: TGTGCCAGCACCAACATCCGGGACATATATCAGGTGGCTGAAGCTTTCTTT. The full variable domain, rest sourced from reference TRBV7-9 and TRBJ1-1, is DTGVSQNPRHKITKRGQNVTFRCDPISEHNRLYWYRQTLGQGPEFLTYFQNEAQLEKSRLLSDRFSAERPKGSFSTLEIQRTEQGDSAMYLCASTNIRDIYQVAEAFFGQGTRLTVV.

V is TRBV11-2 and J is TRBJ2-7; D ambiguous. The CDR3 length is 12 residues. V shed 4 bases and J shed 2 bases, with 6 bases lying between them. Germline V gives CDR1 SGHAT, CDR2 FQNNGV. CDR3 nucleotide sequence: TGTGCCAGCAGCTCTACTACCTACGAGCAGTACTTC. Translating gives CASSSTTYEQYF.

The V and J genes are TRBV18 and TRBJ2-6; TRBD1 agrees at 9 bases. Germline values: CDR1 KGHSH, CDR2 LQKENI. The junction had 11 bases not matched to a gene; V was cut back by 3 bases and J by 2 bases. The CDR3 is 19 amino acids. Here the CDR3 reads CASSPPLGQGGAGANVLTF. In DNA form, the CDR3 reads TGTGCCAGCTCACCTCCTTTGGGACAGGGAGGCGCTGGGGCCAACGTCCTGACTTTC.

J is TRBJ2-5 and V is TRBV19, with D tentatively TRBD1 (6 bases). Trimming shortened V by 4 bases and J by 2 bases, and 11 bases separated the two germline ends. The CDR3 sequence is 14 residues long. CDR1 is LNHDA, CDR2 SQIVND, per germline (reference sequence). The chain's CDR3 is CASSSQGQQETQYF. Here the CDR3 DNA reads TGTGCCAGTAGTAGCCAGGGGCAACAAGAGACCCAGTACTTC.

This chain connects TRBV4-1 to TRBJ2-1; 11 nucleotides match TRBD2. The CDR3 contains 15 residues. V shed 4 bases and J 5 bases; nucleotides not matched to a gene: 4. CDR1 and CDR2 from the germline V gene are MGHRA and YSYEKL. CDR3 DNA sequence: TGCGCCAGCAGCCTCCTGGGACTAGCGGACAATGAGCAGTTCTTC. It translates to CASSLLGLADNEQFF.

V is TRBV19 and J is TRBJ2-5; a possible D gene is TRBD1 (6 bases). The CDR3 covers 13 residues. Germline V CDR1 and CDR2: LNHDA, SQIVND (reference sequence). Trimming took 3 bases from V and 5 from J, leaving 10 bases between them. CDR3 DNA: TGTGCCAGTAGTATCCCAGGGGTCGAGACCCAGTACTTC. Translating it yields CASSIPGVETQYF.

The chain carries TRBV5-1 and TRBJ2-2; D perhaps matches TRBD2 (6 bases). Trimming took 4 bases from V and 6 from J, leaving 10 bases between them. The germline gives CDR1 SGHRS, CDR2 YFSETQ. CDR3 length: 13 residues. CDR3 protein: CASSIGGAGELFF. The CDR3 coding sequence is TGCGCCAGCAGCATAGGAGGGGCCGGGGAGCTGTTTTTT.

The chain joins TRBV7-9 to TRBJ1-3; D uncertain. The CDR3 contains 16 residues. Per the germline V gene, CDR1 is SEHNR and CDR2 is FQNEAQ (reference sequence). V was clipped by 5 bases and J by 0 bases, with 14 bases between them. The CDR3: CASSPPRLSSGNTIYF. The CDR3 DNA follows: TGTGCCAGCAGCCCGCCCAGGTTGAGCTCTGGAAACACCATATATTTT. Full variable domain (remainder filled in from reference TRBV7-9 and TRBJ1-3): DTGVSQNPRHKITKRGQNVTFRCDPISEHNRLYWYRQTLGQGPEFLTYFQNEAQLEKSRLLSDRFSAERPKGSFSTLEIQRTEQGDSAMYLCASSPPRLSSGNTIYFGEGSWLTVV.

This clone was counted a single time. The chain combines TRBV19 with TRBJ2-2, with TRBD1 as a possible D gene (6 bases). V lost 7 bases, J lost 4 bases, and 16 bases lay in between. The CDR3 spans 15 residues. From germline, CDR1 is LNHDA and CDR2 SQIVND (reference sequence). The CDR3 is CASKQGFPLTGELFF. The CDR3 DNA reads as TGTGCCAGTAAACAGGGCTTCCCGCTCACCGGGGAGCTGTTTTTT. Filled out from reference TRBV19 and TRBJ2-2, the complete variable domain reads DGGITQSPKYLFRKEGQNVTLSCEQNLNHDAMYWYRQDPGQGLRLIYYSQIVNDFQKGDIAEGYSVSREKKESFPLTVTSAQKNPTAFYLCASKQGFPLTGELFFGEGSRLTVL.

The V call is TRBV3-1 (or the pseudogene TRBV3-2), the J call TRBJ1-4, with D possibly matching TRBD1 (5 bases). The CDR3 spans 16 residues. The germline V gene has CDR1 LGHDT and CDR2 YNNKEL (reference sequence). The V end was cut by 2 bases, the J end by 0 bases, with 10 bases between. The CDR3 region is CASSQRRGTTNEKLFF. CDR3 DNA: TGTGCCAGCAGCCAAAGGAGGGGCACAACTAATGAAAAACTGTTTTTT.

The count of this clone is one. V is TRBV19 and J is TRBJ2-7, with D perhaps TRBD2 (6 bases). The CDR3 extends over 13 amino acids. Germline CDR1 LNHDA, CDR2 SQIVND (reference sequence). Between the trimmed V and J ends, which lost 3 bases and 3 bases, there was a span of 9 bases. The CDR3 DNA reads as TGTGCCAGTAGTATTTGGGGGGACTACGAGCAGTACTTC. This translates into CASSIWGDYEQYF.

The chain joins TRBV11-3 to TRBJ2-7; D perhaps matches TRBD2 (5 bases). There are 13 residues in the CDR3. V was pared by 6 bases and J by 2 bases, with 11 bases between. The V gene's germline CDR1 is SGHNT and CDR2 YENEEA. The CDR3 spells CASRMSGAYEQYF. CDR3 coding DNA: TGTGCCAGCAGGATGAGCGGAGCCTACGAGCAGTACTTC. Supplemented by reference TRBV11-3 and TRBJ2-7, the full variable domain reads EAGVVQSPRYKIIEKKQPVAFWCNPISGHNTLYWYLQNLGQGPELLIRYENEEAVDDSQLPKDRFSAERLKGVDSTLKIQPAELGDSAVYLCASRMSGAYEQYFGPGTRLTVT.

The chain has TRBV10-3 and TRBJ1-2; maybe TRBD1 (6 bases). The CDR3 sequence is 14 residues long. Per germline, CDR1 ENHRY and CDR2 SYGVKD. Trimming took off 4 bases at V and 3 bases at J, with 12 bases between the two ends. The CDR3 protein is CAISGGQWHYGYTF. CDR3 sequence (DNA): TGTGCCATCAGTGGAGGACAGTGGCACTATGGCTACACCTTC.

J is TRBJ1-2 and V is TRBV6-6; a weak D match, TRBD1 (5 bases). Trimming left V 4 bases short and J 3 bases short, with 15 bases between. This CDR3 is built from 15 residues. The V gene's germline CDR1 is MNHNY and CDR2 SVGAGI (reference sequence). The CDR3 loop reads CASSWRGRDHYGYTF. The DNA for the CDR3 is TGTGCCAGCAGTTGGCGGGGCAGGGATCACTATGGCTACACCTTC.

This chain links TRBV13 with TRBJ2-7, with D possibly TRBD1 on 6 matching bases. Trimming shortened V by 5 bases and J by 2 bases, and 7 bases separated the two germline ends. The CDR3 spans 12 residues. CDR1 PRHDT and CDR2 FYEKMQ come from the germline V gene (reference sequence). This CDR3 reads CASSRGTYEQYF. The CDR3 DNA follows: TGTGCCAGCAGCAGGGGGACCTACGAGCAGTACTTC.

As for this clone: The same CDR3 arises from other DNA sequences in this sample as well. The gene calls are TRBV2 and TRBJ1-4; 11 bases align to TRBD1. V lost 3 bases and J lost 6; bases outside the gene matches: 0. This CDR3 is built from 14 residues. CDR1 SNHLY and CDR2 FYNNEI come from the germline V gene. CDR3 region: CASSEGQGDEKLFF. The CDR3 bases are TGTGCCAGCAGTGAGGGACAGGGGGATGAAAAACTGTTTTTT.